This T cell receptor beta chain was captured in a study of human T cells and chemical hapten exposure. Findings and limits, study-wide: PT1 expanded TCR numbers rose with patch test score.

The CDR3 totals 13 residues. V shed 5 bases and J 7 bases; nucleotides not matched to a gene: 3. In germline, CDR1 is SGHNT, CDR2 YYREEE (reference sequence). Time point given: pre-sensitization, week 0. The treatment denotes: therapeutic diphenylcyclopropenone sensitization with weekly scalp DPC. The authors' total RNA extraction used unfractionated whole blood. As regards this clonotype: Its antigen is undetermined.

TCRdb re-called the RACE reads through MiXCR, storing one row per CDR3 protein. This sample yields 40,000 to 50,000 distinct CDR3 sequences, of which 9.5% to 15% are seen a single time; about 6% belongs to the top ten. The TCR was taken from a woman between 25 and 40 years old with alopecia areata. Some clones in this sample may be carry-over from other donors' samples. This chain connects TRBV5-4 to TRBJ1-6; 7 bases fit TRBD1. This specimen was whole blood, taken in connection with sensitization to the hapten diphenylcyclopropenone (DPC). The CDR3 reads CASRSDRNSPLHF. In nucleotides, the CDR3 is TGTGCCAGCAGATCGGACAGGAATTCACCCCTCCACTTT.